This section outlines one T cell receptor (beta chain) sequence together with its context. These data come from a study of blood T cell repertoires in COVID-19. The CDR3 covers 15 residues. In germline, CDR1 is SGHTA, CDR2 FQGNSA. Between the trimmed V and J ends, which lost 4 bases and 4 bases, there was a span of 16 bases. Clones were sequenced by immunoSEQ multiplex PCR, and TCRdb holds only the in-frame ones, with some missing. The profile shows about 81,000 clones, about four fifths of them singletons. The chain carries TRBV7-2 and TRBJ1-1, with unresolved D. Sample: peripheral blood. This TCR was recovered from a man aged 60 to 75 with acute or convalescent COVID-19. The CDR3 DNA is TGTGCCAGCAGCTACCGGGGAGGAGTTGTCACTGAAGCTTTCTTT. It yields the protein CASSYRGGVVTEAFF.